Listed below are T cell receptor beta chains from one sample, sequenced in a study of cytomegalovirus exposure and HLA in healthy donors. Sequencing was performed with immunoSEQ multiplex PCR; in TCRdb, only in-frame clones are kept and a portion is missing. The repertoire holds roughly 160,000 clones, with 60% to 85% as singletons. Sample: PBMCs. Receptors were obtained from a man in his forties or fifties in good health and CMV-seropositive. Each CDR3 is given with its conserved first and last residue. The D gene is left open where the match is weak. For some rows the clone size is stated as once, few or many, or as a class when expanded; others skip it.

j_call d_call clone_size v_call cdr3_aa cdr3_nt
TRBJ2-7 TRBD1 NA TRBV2 CASLDRFAEQYF TGTGCCAGCCTGGACAGGTTCGCCGAGCAGTACTTC
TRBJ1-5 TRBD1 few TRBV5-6 CASSARQGRAQPQHF TGTGCCAGCAGCGCAAGACAGGGCCGGGCTCAGCCCCAGCATTTT
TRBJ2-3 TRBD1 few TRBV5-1 CASSPGQGAGDTQYF TGCGCCAGCAGCCCGGGACAGGGGGCTGGAGATACGCAGTATTTT
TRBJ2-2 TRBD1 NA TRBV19 CASHPGQGSGELFF TGTGCCAGTCACCCGGGACAGGGCTCGGGGGAGCTGTTTTTT
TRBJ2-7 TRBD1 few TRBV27 CASSLTQGSLEQYF TGTGCCAGCAGTTTAACACAGGGGTCGTTAGAGCAGTACTTC
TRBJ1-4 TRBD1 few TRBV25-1 CATIDRVGEKLFF TGTGCCACCATCGACAGGGTTGGTGAAAAACTGTTTTTT
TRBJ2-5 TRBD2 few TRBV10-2 CASRRTSGRETQYF TGCGCCAGCCGAAGGACTAGCGGACGGGAGACCCAGTACTTC
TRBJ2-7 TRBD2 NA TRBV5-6 CASSNREVQSKQYF TGTGCCAGCAGCAACCGGGAGGTCCAATCGAAGCAGTACTTC
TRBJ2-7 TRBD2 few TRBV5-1 CASSISGLAAEQYF TGCGCCAGCAGCATTTCGGGACTAGCAGCTGAGCAGTACTTC
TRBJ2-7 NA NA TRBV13 CASSLEAGYEQYF TGTGCCAGCAGCTTAGAGGCGGGATACGAGCAGTACTTC
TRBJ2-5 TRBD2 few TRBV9 CASQRGGSGGALETQYF TGTGCCAGCCAGCGCGGGGGAAGCGGGGGGGCCTTGGAGACCCAGTACTTC
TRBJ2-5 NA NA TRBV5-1 CASSERHLIQETQYF TGCGCCAGCAGCGAAAGACACTTGATCCAAGAGACCCAGTACTTC
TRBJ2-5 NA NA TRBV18 CASSPYRTGQETQYF TGTGCCAGCTCACCATACCGCACGGGCCAAGAGACCCAGTACTTC
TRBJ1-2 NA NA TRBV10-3 CAISDRGSLEGYTF TGTGCCATCAGTGACAGGGGATCGTTGGAAGGCTACACCTTC
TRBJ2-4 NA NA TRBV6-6 CASSPTVNIQYF TGTGCCAGCAGTCCTACTGTAAACATTCAGTACTTC
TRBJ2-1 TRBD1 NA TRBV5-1 CASSLSPGQGDYEQFF TGCGCCAGCAGCTTGTCACCGGGACAGGGGGATTATGAGCAGTTCTTC
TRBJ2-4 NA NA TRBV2 CASSGEARDIQYF TGTGCCAGCAGTGGGGAGGCTAGAGACATTCAGTACTTC
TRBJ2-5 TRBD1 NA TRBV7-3 CASSLMTGQVQETQYF TGTGCCAGCAGCTTAATGACGGGACAGGTCCAAGAGACCCAGTACTTC
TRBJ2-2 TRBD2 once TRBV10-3 CAISFQRGNWNTGELFF TGTGCCATAAGCTTTCAGCGGGGGAACTGGAATACCGGGGAGCTGTTTTTT
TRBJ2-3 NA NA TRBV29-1 CSATGPYGTDTQYF TGCAGCGCCACAGGACCTTACGGCACAGATACGCAGTATTTT
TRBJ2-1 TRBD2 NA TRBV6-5 CASRRLARNEQFF TGTGCCAGCAGACGACTAGCCCGCAATGAGCAGTTCTTC
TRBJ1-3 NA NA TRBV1 CTSSQISLSGNTIYF TGCACCAGCAGCCAAATCTCCCTCTCTGGAAACACCATATATTTT
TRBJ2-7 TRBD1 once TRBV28 CASSTRQGRNYEQYF TGTGCCAGCAGTACCAGACAGGGGAGGAACTACGAGCAGTACTTC
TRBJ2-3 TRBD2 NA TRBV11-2 CASSSSGGATDTQYF TGTGCCAGCAGCTCTAGCGGGGGGGCGACAGATACGCAGTATTTT
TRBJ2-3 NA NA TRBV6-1 CASSEAKSGGGDTQYF TGTGCCAGCAGTGAAGCAAAGTCAGGGGGAGGAGATACGCAGTATTTT
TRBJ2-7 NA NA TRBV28 CASSLSRPGGGSGYEQYF TGTGCCAGCAGTTTATCCCGCCCCGGAGGGGGCTCTGGGTACGAGCAGTACTTC
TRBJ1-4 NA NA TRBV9 CASSVGNDEKLFF TGTGCCAGCAGCGTAGGTAATGATGAAAAACTGTTTTTT
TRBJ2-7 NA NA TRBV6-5 CASSLTRDIVHEQYF TGTGCCAGCAGTTTGACACGGGACATTGTCCACGAGCAGTACTTC
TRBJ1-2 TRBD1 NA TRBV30 CAWSPTPSQGHTF TGTGCCTGGAGTCCGACCCCGTCACAGGGGCACACCTTC
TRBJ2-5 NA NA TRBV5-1 CASSSPRDQETQYF TGCGCCAGCAGCTCCCCCAGGGACCAAGAGACCCAGTACTTC
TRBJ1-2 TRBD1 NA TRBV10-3 CAISERSGTGEGYTF TGTGCCATCAGTGAGCGATCAGGGACAGGGGAAGGCTACACCTTC
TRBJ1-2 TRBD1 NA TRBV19 CASSTGQLNYGYTF TGTGCCAGTAGTACGGGACAGCTTAACTATGGCTACACCTTC
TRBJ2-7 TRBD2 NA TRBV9 CASSVGTSGSYEQYF TGTGCCAGCAGCGTCGGGACTAGCGGGTCGTACGAGCAGTACTTC
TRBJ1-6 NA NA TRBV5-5 CASNQGSSYNSPLHF TGTGCCAGCAACCAGGGGAGCTCCTATAATTCACCCCTCCACTTT
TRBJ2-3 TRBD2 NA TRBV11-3 CASSYGRGEDTQYF TGTGCCAGCAGCTATGGGAGGGGAGAGGATACGCAGTATTTT
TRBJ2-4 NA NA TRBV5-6 CASSFVEQPKNIQYF TGTGCCAGCAGCTTTGTTGAACAGCCCAAAAACATTCAGTACTTC
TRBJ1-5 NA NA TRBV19 CASSDQGGNQPQHF TGTGCCAGTAGTGATCAGGGTGGCAATCAGCCCCAGCATTTT
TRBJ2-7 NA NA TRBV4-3 CASSQDRAGIYEQYF TGCGCCAGCAGCCAAGATCGGGCGGGAATATACGAGCAGTACTTC
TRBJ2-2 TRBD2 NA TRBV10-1 CASQRGANTGELFF TGCGCCAGCCAGCGGGGAGCGAACACCGGGGAGCTGTTTTTT
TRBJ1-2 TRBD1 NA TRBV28 CASRGTGARYGYTF TGTGCCAGCAGGGGGACAGGGGCGCGCTATGGCTACACCTTC
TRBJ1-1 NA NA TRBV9 CASSVAGGWNTEAFF TGTGCCAGCAGCGTAGCGGGGGGTTGGAACACTGAAGCTTTCTTT
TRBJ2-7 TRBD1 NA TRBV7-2 CASRPHRDRDHEQYF TGTGCCAGCAGACCACACCGGGACAGGGATCACGAGCAGTACTTC
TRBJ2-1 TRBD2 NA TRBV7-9 CASSEPPRLAGGDTEQFF TGTGCCAGCAGCGAACCTCCTAGACTAGCGGGGGGGGATACAGAGCAGTTCTTC
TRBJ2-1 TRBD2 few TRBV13 CASSFPPGGSIEQFF TGTGCCAGCAGCTTCCCTCCGGGGGGGAGTATAGAGCAGTTCTTC
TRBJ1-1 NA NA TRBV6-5 CASSQGTMNTEAFF TGTGCCAGCAGCCAGGGCACAATGAACACTGAAGCTTTCTTT
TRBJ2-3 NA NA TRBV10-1 CASSESSKDTQYF TGCGCCAGCAGTGAGTCGTCCAAAGATACGCAGTATTTT
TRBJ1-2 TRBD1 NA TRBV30 CAWVDRGNNYGYTF TGTGCCTGGGTTGACAGGGGGAACAACTATGGCTACACCTTC
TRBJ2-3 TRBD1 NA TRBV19 CASRVSRQGTQYF TGTGCCAGTAGGGTCTCTAGACAGGGTACGCAGTATTTT
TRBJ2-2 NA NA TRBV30 CAWSVPLGGGLGELFF TGTGCCTGGAGTGTTCCCTTAGGCGGGGGCCTCGGGGAGCTGTTTTTT
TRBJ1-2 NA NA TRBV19 CASSVSPNYGYTF TGTGCCAGTAGTGTAAGCCCTAACTATGGCTACACCTTC
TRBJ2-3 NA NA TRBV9 CASSANQRRDTQYF TGTGCCAGCAGCGCCAACCAACGGAGAGATACGCAGTATTTT
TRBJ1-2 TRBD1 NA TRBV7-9 CASSLNTDRAGGYTF TGTGCCAGCAGCCTAAACACGGACAGGGCCGGTGGCTACACCTTC
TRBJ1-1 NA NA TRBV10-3 CAIGDTPGTEAFF TGTGCCATCGGGGACACCCCGGGGACTGAAGCTTTCTTT